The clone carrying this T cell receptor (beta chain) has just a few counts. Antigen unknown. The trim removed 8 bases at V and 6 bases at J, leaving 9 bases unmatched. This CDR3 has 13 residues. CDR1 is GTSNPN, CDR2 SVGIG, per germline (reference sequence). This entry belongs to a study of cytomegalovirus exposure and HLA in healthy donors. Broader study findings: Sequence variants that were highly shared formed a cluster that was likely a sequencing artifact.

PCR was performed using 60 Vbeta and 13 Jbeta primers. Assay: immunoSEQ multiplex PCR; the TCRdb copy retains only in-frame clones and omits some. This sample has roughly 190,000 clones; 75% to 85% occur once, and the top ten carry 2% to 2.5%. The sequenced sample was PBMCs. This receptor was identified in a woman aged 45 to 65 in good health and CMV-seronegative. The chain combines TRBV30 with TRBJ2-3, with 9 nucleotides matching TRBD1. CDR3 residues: CARNGQGPDTQYF. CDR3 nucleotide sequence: TGTGCCCGGAACGGACAGGGGCCCGATACGCAGTATTTT.